This TCR beta chain was captured by sequencing in a study of T cell changes during pregnancy in multiple sclerosis. Germline values: CDR1 LNHDA, CDR2 SQIVND (reference sequence). This CDR3 comprises 14 residues. J gave up 7 bases and V 6 bases, and 5 bases lay outside the gene matches. Libraries were prepared by immunoSEQ multiplex PCR; TCRdb keeps only in-frame clonotypes and omits some of them. The sample gives 85,000 to 100,000 clones, approximately 92% of which show up once; about 2.7% is in the top ten. V gene TRBV19 combines with J gene TRBJ2-1; TRBD1 matches at 11 bases. The sample consisted of peripheral blood, taken in the first trimester of pregnancy. The sequence was collected from a female donor with multiple sclerosis, enrolled in a pregnancy study. The CDR3 here is CASRTGTGGNEQFF. The CDR3, as DNA: TGTGCCAGTAGGACCGGGACAGGGGGGAATGAGCAGTTCTTC. Using reference TRBV19 and TRBJ2-1 for the parts outside the CDR3, the full variable domain is DGGITQSPKYLFRKEGQNVTLSCEQNLNHDAMYWYRQDPGQGLRLIYYSQIVNDFQKGDIAEGYSVSREKKESFPLTVTSAQKNPTAFYLCASRTGTGGNEQFFGPGTRLTVL.